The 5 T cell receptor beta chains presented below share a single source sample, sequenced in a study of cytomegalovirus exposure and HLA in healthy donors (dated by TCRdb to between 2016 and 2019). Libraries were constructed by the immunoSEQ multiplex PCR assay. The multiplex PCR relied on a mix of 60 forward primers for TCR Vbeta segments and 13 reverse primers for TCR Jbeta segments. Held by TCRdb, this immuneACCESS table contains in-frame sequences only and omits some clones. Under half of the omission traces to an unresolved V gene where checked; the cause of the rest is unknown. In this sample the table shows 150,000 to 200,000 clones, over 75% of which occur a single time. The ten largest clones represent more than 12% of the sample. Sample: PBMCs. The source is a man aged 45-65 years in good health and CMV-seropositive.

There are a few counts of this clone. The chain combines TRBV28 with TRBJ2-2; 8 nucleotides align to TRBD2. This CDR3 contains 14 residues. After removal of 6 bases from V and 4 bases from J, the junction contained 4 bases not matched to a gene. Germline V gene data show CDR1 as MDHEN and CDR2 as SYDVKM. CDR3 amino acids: CASRKAGGTGELFF. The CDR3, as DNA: TGTGCCAGCAGAAAGGCGGGGGGCACCGGGGAGCTGTTTTTT.

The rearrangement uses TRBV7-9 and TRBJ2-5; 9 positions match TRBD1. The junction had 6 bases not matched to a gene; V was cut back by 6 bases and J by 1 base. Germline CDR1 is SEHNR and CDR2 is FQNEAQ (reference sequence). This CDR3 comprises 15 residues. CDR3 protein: CASSTGTGLQETQYF. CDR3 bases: TGTGCCAGCAGTACCGGGACAGGGCTCCAAGAGACCCAGTACTTC.

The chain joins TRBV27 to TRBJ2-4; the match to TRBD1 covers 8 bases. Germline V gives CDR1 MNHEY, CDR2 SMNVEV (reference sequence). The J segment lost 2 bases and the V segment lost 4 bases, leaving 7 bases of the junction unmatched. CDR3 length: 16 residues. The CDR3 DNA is TGTGCCAGCAGTTCCGCCGGGACAGGATCCAAAAACATTCAGTACTTC. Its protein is CASSSAGTGSKNIQYF.

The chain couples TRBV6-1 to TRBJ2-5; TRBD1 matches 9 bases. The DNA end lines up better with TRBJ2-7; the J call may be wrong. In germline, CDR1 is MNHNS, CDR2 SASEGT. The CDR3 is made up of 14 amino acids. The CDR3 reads CASTPGTGNYEQYF. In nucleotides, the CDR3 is TGTGCCAGCACCCCAGGGACAGGGAACTACGAGCAGTACTTC.

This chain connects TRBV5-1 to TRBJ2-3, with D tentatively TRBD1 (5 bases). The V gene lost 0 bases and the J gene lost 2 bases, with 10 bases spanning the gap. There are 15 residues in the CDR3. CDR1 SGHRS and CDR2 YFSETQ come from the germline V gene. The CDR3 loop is CASSLVGRVTDTQYF. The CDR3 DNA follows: TGCGCCAGCAGCTTGGTTGGCAGGGTCACAGATACGCAGTATTTT.